Sequencing of this T cell receptor beta chain was carried out in a study of cytomegalovirus exposure and HLA in healthy donors. The primer mix had 60 Vbeta and 13 Jbeta primers. This table comes from immunoSEQ multiplex PCR, and its TCRdb copy is limited to in-frame clones, with some not included. The sample lists approximately 30,000 clones, roughly 69% occurring once. This clonotype was obtained from a man aged 45-65 years in good health and CMV-seropositive. The sample taken for sequencing was PBMCs.

CDR3 nucleotide sequence: TGCAGCGCTGGGACAGGGTCCTATGGCTACACCTTC. Translated: CSAGTGSYGYTF. The chain combines TRBV29-1 with TRBJ1-2; 9 nucleotides line up with TRBD1. This CDR3 has 12 amino acids. Losses at the gene ends were 7 bases for V and 4 bases for J; bases not matched to a gene: 4. Germline assignment: CDR1 SQVTM and CDR2 ANQGSEA.